A selection of T cell receptor beta chains follows, all from one sample in a study of cytomegalovirus exposure and HLA in healthy donors. Produced via immunoSEQ multiplex PCR; TCRdb's table is partial and in-frame only. The table records some 100,000 clones, 77% of them present only once. Sequenced material: PBMCs. Receptors originate from a man in his forties or fifties in good health and CMV-seropositive. The CDR3 runs from the conserved cysteine through the conserved F or W. Fields, in order: J gene, D gene, V gene, clone size, CDR3 protein, CDR3 DNA. D genes are given only for firm matches. Not every row has a clone size; where given, it reads once, few, many or a size class.

j_gene: TRBJ2-7
d_gene: NA
v_gene: TRBV10-3
abundance: once
CDR3aa: CATSGAYEQYF
CDR3nt: TGTGCCACCTCGGGGGCCTACGAGCAGTACTTC

j_gene: TRBJ2-4
d_gene: TRBD2
v_gene: TRBV13
abundance: NA
CDR3aa: CASSSAARGGAKNIQYF
CDR3nt: TGTGCCAGCAGCTCGGCCGCGCGGGGGGGCGCCAAAAACATTCAGTACTTC

j_gene: TRBJ2-1
d_gene: TRBD2
v_gene: TRBV7-6
abundance: NA
CDR3aa: CASSQGLAGVDEQFF
CDR3nt: TGTGCCAGCAGCCAAGGACTAGCGGGGGTGGATGAGCAGTTCTTC

j_gene: TRBJ2-1
d_gene: NA
v_gene: TRBV11-3
abundance: few
CDR3aa: CASSLVQDNEQFF
CDR3nt: TGTGCCAGCAGCTTAGTTCAGGACAATGAGCAGTTCTTC

j_gene: TRBJ2-5
d_gene: TRBD1
v_gene: TRBV7-2
abundance: NA
CDR3aa: CASSSGQGLRTQYF
CDR3nt: TGTGCCAGCAGCTCCGGACAGGGGCTCCGCACCCAGTACTTC

j_gene: TRBJ1-6
d_gene: TRBD1
v_gene: TRBV11-2
abundance: once
CDR3aa: CASSWDRGHSPLHF
CDR3nt: TGTGCCAGCAGCTGGGACAGGGGGCATTCACCCCTCCACTTT

j_gene: TRBJ2-5
d_gene: TRBD2
v_gene: TRBV7-2
abundance: once
CDR3aa: CASSQTSGGVQETQYF
CDR3nt: TGTGCCAGCAGTCAGACTAGCGGGGGGGTACAAGAGACCCAGTACTTC

j_gene: TRBJ1-6
d_gene: TRBD1
v_gene: TRBV25-1
abundance: NA
CDR3aa: CASSDGTGLSPLHF
CDR3nt: TGTGCCAGCAGTGATGGGACAGGGTTGTCACCCCTCCACTTT

j_gene: TRBJ1-1
d_gene: NA
v_gene: TRBV4-1
abundance: once
CDR3aa: CASSQSTGQAEAFF
CDR3nt: TGCGCCAGCAGCCAGAGTACAGGTCAGGCTGAAGCTTTCTTT

j_gene: TRBJ2-7
d_gene: NA
v_gene: TRBV9
abundance: NA
CDR3aa: CASSSMYDTSYEQYF
CDR3nt: TGTGCCAGCAGCTCGATGTACGACACTTCCTACGAGCAGTACTTC

j_gene: TRBJ2-7
d_gene: TRBD2
v_gene: TRBV7-2
abundance: NA
CDR3aa: CASSPLQRGALRLYF
CDR3nt: TGTGCCAGCAGCCCCCTCCAGCGGGGGGCGTTACGTTTGTACTTC

j_gene: TRBJ2-1
d_gene: TRBD2
v_gene: TRBV11-3
abundance: once
CDR3aa: CASSLKRGSYNEQFF
CDR3nt: TGTGCCAGCAGCCTAAAGCGGGGTTCCTACAATGAGCAGTTCTTC

j_gene: TRBJ2-1
d_gene: TRBD1
v_gene: TRBV29-1
abundance: NA
CDR3aa: CSATTGIGDEQFF
CDR3nt: TGCAGCGCCACGACAGGGATAGGGGATGAGCAGTTCTTC

j_gene: TRBJ2-7
d_gene: TRBD1
v_gene: TRBV5-1
abundance: NA
CDR3aa: CASSPAGTGPYEQYF
CDR3nt: TGCGCCAGCAGCCCGGCAGGGACAGGGCCATACGAGCAGTACTTC

j_gene: TRBJ2-1
d_gene: TRBD1
v_gene: TRBV11-3
abundance: NA
CDR3aa: CASSLVSDRGVNEQFF
CDR3nt: TGTGCCAGCAGCTTAGTGTCTGACAGGGGGGTGAATGAGCAGTTCTTC

j_gene: TRBJ1-5
d_gene: NA
v_gene: TRBV28
abundance: NA
CDR3aa: CASTGGSQPQHF
CDR3nt: TGTGCCAGCACTGGGGGCAGTCAGCCCCAGCATTTT

j_gene: TRBJ2-7
d_gene: NA
v_gene: TRBV28
abundance: NA
CDR3aa: CASKAGTAEQYF
CDR3nt: TGTGCCAGCAAGGCAGGTACGGCCGAGCAGTACTTC

j_gene: TRBJ1-2
d_gene: NA
v_gene: TRBV29-1
abundance: NA
CDR3aa: CSVEELRDSVGGYTF
CDR3nt: TGCAGCGTTGAAGAACTCCGGGACTCGGTTGGGGGCTACACCTTC

j_gene: TRBJ1-1
d_gene: NA
v_gene: TRBV29-1
abundance: NA
CDR3aa: CSVEGLGATEAFF
CDR3nt: TGCAGCGTTGAAGGGCTCGGAGCCACTGAAGCTTTCTTT